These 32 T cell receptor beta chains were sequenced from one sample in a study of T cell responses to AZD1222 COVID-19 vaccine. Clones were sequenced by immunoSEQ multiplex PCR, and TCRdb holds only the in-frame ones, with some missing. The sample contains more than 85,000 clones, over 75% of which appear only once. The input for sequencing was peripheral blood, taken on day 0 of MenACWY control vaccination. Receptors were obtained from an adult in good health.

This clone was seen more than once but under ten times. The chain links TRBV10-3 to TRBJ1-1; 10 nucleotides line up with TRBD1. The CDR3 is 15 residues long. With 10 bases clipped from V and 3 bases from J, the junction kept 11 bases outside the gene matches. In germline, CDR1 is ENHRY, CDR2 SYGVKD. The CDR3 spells CATSGTGALYTEAFF. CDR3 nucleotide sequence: TGTGCCACCTCCGGGACAGGGGCTCTCTACACTGAAGCTTTCTTT.

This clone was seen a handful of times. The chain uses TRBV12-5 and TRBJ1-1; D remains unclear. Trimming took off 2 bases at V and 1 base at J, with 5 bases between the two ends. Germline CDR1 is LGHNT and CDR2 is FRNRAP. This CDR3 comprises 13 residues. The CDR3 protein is CASGLTANTEAFF. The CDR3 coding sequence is TGTGCTAGTGGTTTGACCGCGAACACTGAAGCTTTCTTT. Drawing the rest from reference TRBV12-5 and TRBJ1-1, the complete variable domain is DARVTQTPRHKVTEMGQEVTMRCQPILGHNTVFWYRQTMMQGLELLAYFRNRAPLDDSGMPKDRFSAEMPDATLATLKIQPSEPRDSAVYFCASGLTANTEAFFGQGTRLTVV.

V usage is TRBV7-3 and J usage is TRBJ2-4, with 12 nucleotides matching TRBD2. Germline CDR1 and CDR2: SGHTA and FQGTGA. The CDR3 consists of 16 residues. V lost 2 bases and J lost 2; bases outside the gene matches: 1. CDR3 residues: CASSLLAGGPKNIQYF. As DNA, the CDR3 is TGTGCCAGCAGCTTACTAGCGGGGGGGCCCAAAAACATTCAGTACTTC.

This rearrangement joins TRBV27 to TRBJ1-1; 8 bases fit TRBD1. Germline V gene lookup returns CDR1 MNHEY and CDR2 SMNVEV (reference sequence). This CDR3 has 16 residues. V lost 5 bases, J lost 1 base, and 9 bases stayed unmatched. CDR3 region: CASSPRTGWGNTEAFF. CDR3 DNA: TGTGCCAGCAGTCCTAGGACAGGGTGGGGGAACACTGAAGCTTTCTTT.

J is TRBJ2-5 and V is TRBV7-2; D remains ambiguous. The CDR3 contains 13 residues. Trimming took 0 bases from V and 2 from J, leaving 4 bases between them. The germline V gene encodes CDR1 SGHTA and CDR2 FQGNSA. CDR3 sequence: CASSLAWQETQYF. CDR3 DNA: TGTGCCAGCAGCTTAGCTTGGCAAGAGACCCAGTACTTC.

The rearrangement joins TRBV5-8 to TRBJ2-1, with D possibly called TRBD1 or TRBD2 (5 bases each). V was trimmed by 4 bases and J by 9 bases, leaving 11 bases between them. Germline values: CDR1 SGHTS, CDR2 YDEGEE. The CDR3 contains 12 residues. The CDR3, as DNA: TGTGCCAGCAGCCGCCGAGGGACTGAGCAGTTCTTC. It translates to CASSRRGTEQFF.

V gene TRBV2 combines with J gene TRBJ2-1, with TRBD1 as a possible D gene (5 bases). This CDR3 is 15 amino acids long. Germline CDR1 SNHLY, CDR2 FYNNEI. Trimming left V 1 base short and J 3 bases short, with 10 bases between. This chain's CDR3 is CASSEVRAGYNEQFF. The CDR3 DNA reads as TGTGCCAGCAGTGAAGTCAGGGCAGGCTACAATGAGCAGTTCTTC.

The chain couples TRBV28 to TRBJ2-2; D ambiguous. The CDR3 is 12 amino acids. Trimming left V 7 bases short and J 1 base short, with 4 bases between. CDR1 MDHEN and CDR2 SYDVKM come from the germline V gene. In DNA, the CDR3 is TGTGCCAGCAAGGTGAACACCGGGGAGCTGTTTTTT. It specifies CASKVNTGELFF.

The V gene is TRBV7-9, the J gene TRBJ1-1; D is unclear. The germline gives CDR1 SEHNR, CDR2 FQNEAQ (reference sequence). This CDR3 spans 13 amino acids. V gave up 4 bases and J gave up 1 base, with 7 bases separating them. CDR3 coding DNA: TGTGCCAGCAGCTATACCGCGAACACTGAAGCTTTCTTT. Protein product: CASSYTANTEAFF.

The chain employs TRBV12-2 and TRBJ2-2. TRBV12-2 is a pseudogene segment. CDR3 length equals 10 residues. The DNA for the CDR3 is TGTGCAAGTCGGCCCGGGGAGCTGTTTTTT. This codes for CASRPGELFF.

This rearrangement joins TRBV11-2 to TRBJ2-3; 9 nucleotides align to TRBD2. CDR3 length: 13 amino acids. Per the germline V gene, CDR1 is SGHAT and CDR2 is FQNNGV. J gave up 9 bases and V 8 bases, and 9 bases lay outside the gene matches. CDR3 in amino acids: CASQGLAFLTQYF. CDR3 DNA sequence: TGTGCCAGCCAGGGACTAGCCTTCCTCACGCAGTATTTT.

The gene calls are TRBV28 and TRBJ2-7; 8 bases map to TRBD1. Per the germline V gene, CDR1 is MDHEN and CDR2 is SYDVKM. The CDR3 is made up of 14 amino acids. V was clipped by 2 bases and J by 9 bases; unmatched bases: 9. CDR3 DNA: TGTGCCAGCAGTTTACCAGGGGGCCCCGGGGGGCAGTACTTC. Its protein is CASSLPGGPGGQYF.

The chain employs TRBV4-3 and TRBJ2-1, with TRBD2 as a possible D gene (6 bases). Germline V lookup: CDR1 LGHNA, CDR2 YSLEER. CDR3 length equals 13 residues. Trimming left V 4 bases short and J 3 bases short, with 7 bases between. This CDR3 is CASSRSGYNEQFF. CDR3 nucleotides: TGCGCCAGCAGCCGTAGCGGCTACAATGAGCAGTTCTTC.

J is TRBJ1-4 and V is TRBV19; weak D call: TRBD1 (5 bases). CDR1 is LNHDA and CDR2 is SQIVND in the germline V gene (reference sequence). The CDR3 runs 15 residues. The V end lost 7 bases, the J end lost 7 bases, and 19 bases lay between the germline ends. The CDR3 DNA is TGTGCCAGTACCCCCCCCCATGGAGGGACTGAAAAACTGTTTTTT. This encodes CASTPPHGGTEKLFF.

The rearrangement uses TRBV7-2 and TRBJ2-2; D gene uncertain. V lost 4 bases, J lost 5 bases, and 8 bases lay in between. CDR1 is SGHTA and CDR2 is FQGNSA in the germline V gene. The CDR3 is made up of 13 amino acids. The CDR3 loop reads CASSSSSTGELFF. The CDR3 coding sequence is TGTGCCAGCAGCTCTTCTAGTACCGGGGAGCTGTTTTTT.

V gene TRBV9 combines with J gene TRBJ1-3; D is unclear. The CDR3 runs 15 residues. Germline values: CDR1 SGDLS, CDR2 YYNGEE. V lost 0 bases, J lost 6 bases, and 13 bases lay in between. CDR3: CASSVAILSENTIYF. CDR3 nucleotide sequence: TGTGCCAGCAGCGTAGCTATCCTGAGCGAAAACACCATATATTTT.

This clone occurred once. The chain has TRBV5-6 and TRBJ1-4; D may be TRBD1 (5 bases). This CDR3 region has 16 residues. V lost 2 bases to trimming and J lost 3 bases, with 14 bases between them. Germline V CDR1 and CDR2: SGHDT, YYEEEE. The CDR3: CASSFHDEGPNEKLFF. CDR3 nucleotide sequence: TGTGCCAGCAGCTTCCACGACGAGGGACCTAATGAAAAACTGTTTTTT. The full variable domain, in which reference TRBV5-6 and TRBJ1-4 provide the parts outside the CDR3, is DAGVTQSPTHLIKTRGQQVTLRCSPKSGHDTVSWYQQALGQGPQFIFQYYEEEERQRGNFPDRFSGHQFPNYSSELNVNALLLGDSALYLCASSFHDEGPNEKLFFGSGTQLSVL.

The CDR3 nucleotides read TGTGCCAGCAGCTTACGGGACAGGGGCTACAATGAGCAGTTCTTC. This gives the protein CASSLRDRGYNEQFF. The chain uses TRBV11-2 and TRBJ2-1; 10 bases fit TRBD1. V lost 2 bases, J lost 3 bases, and 1 base stayed unmatched. The CDR3 has 15 amino acids. Germline loops: CDR1 SGHAT, CDR2 FQNNGV. Using reference TRBV11-2 and TRBJ2-1 for the parts outside the CDR3, the full variable domain is EAGVAQSPRYKIIEKRQSVAFWCNPISGHATLYWYQQILGQGPKLLIQFQNNGVVDDSQLPKDRFSAERLKGVDSTLKIQPAKLEDSAVYLCASSLRDRGYNEQFFGPGTRLTVL.

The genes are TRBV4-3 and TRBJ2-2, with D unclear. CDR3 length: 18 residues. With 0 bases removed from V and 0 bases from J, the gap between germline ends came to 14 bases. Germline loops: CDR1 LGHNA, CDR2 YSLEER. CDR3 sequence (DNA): TGCGCCAGCAGCCAAGAAGGACCGGGCAGATCGAACACCGGGGAGCTGTTTTTT. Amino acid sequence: CASSQEGPGRSNTGELFF.

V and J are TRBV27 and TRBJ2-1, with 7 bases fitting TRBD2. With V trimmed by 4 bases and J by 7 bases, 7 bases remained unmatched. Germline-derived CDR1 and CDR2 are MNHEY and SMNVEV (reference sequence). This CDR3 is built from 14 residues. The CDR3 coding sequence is TGTGCCAGCAGTTCAGCGGGATTAGGGAATGAGCAGTTCTTC. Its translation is CASSSAGLGNEQFF.

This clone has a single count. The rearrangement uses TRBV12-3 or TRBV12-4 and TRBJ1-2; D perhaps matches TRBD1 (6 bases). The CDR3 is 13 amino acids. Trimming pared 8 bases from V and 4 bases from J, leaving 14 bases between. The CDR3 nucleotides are TGTGCCAGCCAGGGGTTCGGGGTCTATGGCTACACCTTC. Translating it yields CASQGFGVYGYTF.

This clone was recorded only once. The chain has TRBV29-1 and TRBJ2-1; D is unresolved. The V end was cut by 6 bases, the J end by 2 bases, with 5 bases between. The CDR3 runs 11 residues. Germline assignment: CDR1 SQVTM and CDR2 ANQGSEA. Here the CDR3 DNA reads TGCAGCGTGAAGACCTACAATGAGCAGTTCTTC. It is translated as CSVKTYNEQFF.

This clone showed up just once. In nucleotides, the CDR3 is TGTGCCAGCACTCCTACTTGGACAGGGAACACTGAAGCTTTCTTT. It specifies CASTPTWTGNTEAFF. V gene TRBV28 combines with J gene TRBJ1-1; 7 bases are a match to TRBD1. CDR1 and CDR2 from the germline V gene are MDHEN and SYDVKM. The trim removed 7 bases at V and 1 base at J, leaving 9 bases unmatched. The CDR3 has 15 amino acids. Full variable domain (rest looked up from reference TRBV28 and TRBJ1-1): DVKVTQSSRYLVKRTGEKVFLECVQDMDHENMFWYRQDPGLGLRLIYFSYDVKMKEKGDIPEGYSVSREKKERFSLILESASTNQTSMYLCASTPTWTGNTEAFFGQGTRLTVV.

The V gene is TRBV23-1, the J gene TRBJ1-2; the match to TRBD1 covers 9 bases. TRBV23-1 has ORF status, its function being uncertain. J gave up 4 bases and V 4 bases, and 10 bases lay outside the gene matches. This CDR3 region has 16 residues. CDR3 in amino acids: CASSRTGDLVFYGYTF. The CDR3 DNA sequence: TGCGCCAGCAGTCGGACAGGGGACTTAGTTTTCTATGGCTACACCTTC.

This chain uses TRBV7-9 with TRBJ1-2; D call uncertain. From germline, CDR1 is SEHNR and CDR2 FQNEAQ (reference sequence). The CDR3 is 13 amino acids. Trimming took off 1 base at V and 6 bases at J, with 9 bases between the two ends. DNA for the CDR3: TGTGCCAGCAGCTTAGTGTCACGAGATGGCTACACCTTC. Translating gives CASSLVSRDGYTF.

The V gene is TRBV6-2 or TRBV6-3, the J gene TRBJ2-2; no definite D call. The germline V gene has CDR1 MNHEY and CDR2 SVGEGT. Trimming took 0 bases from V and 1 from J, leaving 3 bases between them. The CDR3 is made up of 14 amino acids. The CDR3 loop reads CASSYSLNTGELFF. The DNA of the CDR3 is TGTGCCAGCAGTTACTCCTTGAACACCGGGGAGCTGTTTTTT.

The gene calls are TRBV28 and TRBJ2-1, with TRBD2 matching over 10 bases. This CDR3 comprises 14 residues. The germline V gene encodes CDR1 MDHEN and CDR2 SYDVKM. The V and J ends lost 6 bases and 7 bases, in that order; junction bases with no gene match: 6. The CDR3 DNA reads TGTGCCAGCAGGAGCGGGGGGGCCGGTAATGAGCAGTTCTTC. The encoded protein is CASRSGGAGNEQFF.

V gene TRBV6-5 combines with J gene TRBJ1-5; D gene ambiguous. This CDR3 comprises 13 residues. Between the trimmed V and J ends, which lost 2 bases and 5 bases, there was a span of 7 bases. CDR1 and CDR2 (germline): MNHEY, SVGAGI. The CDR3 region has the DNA TGTGCCAGCAGTTACGGCCCCCATCAGCCCCAGCATTTT. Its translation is CASSYGPHQPQHF.

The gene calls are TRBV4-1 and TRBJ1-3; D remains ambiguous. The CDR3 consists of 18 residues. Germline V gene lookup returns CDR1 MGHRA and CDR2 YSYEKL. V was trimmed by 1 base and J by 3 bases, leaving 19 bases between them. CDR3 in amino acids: CASSQGSGAGKRGNTIYF. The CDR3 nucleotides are TGCGCCAGCAGCCAAGGAAGCGGTGCAGGCAAGCGTGGAAACACCATATATTTT.

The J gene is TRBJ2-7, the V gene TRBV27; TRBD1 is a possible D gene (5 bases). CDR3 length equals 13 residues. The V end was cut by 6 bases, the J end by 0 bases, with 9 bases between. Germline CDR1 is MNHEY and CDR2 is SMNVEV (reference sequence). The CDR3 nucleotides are TGTGCCAGCAGGGACACAAACTCCTACGAGCAGTACTTC. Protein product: CASRDTNSYEQYF.

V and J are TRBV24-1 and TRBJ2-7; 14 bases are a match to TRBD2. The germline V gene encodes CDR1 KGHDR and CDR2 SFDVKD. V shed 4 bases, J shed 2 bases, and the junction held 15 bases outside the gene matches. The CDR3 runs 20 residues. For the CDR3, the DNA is TGTGCCACCAGTGAGGGGGCCGGGACTAGCGGGGGCCTAAACCCCTACGAGCAGTACTTC. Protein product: CATSEGAGTSGGLNPYEQYF.

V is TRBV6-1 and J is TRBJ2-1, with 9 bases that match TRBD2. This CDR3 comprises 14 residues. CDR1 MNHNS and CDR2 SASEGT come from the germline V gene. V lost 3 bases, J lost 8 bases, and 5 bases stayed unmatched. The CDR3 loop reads CASSEKREVDEQFF. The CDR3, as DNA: TGTGCCAGCAGTGAGAAGCGGGAGGTAGATGAGCAGTTCTTC.